This entry is about one T cell receptor (beta chain). Its specificity is not known. With 6 bases removed from V and 6 bases from J, the gap between germline ends came to 14 bases. The CDR3 has 13 residues. CDR1 and CDR2 (germline): ENHRY, SYGVKD. This sample stems from a study of T cell responses to AZD1222 COVID-19 vaccine. Study overall: Analyses pooled second doses at about 4 or about 12 weeks. Notes on the study in general: Dominant CD4 TCR responses targeted spike regions 160-218 and 743-854. Following two doses of AZD1222, Spike-specific TCR breadth and depth rose.

This table comes from immunoSEQ multiplex PCR, and its TCRdb copy is limited to in-frame clones, with some not included. This sample has 65,000 to 90,000 clones, with approximately 88% found just once. V and J are TRBV10-3 and TRBJ1-2; D is undetermined. The clonotype was recovered from an adult in good health. The input for sequencing was peripheral blood, taken on day 0 of AZD1222 vaccination. This CDR3 is CAIRNSLTHGYTF. The CDR3 DNA is TGTGCCATCAGAAATTCCCTTACCCATGGCTACACCTTC.